This T cell receptor (beta chain) was sequenced in a study of T cells in women clearing cervical HPV infection. Study results and caveats: Associations may precede or follow infection; HPV-specific or memory T cells were not isolated.

CDR1 is SEHNR, CDR2 FQNEAQ, per germline (reference sequence). The V end was cut by 4 bases, the J end by 0 bases, with 10 bases between. The CDR3 has 14 amino acids. Concerning this clone itself: Its antigen is unidentified. The CDR3 end is not reached by the read, which stops 3 residues before it; the germline J gene fills it in.

The protocol was immunoSEQ multiplex PCR, while the TCRdb copy is restricted to in-frame clones and leaves out a portion. The sample table includes tens of thousands of clones. This clonotype originated in a woman aged 18 to 75 with a cervical HPV16 infection that either progressed to CIN3+ or cleared (not recorded which). The chain recombines TRBV7-9 with TRBJ2-7, with a possible D match to TRBD1 (6 bases). Sequenced sample: blood buffy coat. The CDR3 sequence is CASSSTGSSYEQYF. The CDR3 bases that were read are TGTGCCAGCAGCTCAACAGGGAGCTCCTACGAG.